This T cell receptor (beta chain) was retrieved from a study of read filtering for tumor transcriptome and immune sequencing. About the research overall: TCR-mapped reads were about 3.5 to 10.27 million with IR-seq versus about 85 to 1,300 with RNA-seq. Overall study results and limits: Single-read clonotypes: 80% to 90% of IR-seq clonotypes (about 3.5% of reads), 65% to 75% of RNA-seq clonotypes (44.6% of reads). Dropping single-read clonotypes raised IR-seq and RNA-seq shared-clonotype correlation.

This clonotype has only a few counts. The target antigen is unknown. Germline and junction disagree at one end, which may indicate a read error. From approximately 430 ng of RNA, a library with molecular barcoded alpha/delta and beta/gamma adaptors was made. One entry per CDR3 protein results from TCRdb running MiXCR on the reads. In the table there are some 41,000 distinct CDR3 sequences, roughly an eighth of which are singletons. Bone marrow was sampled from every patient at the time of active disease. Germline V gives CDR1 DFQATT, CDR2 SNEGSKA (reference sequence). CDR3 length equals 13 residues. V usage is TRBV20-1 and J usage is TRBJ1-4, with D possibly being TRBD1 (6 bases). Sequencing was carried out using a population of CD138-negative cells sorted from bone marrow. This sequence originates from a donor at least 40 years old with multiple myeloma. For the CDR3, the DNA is TGCAGTGCTAGAGATCCAGGGGTTGGAAAACTGTCTTTT. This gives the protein CSARDPGVGKLSF.